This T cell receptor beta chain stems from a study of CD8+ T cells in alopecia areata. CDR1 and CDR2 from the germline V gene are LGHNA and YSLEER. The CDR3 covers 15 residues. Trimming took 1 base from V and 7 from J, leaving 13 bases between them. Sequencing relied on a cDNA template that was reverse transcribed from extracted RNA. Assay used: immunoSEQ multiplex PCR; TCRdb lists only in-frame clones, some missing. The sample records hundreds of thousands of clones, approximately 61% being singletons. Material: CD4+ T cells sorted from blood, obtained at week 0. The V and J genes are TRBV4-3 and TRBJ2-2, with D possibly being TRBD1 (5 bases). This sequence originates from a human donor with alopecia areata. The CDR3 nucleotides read TGCGCCAGCAGCCAAGTTAGAACAGGCGGCGGGGAGCTGTTTTTT. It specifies CASSQVRTGGGELFF.